The 19 T cell receptor beta chains reported below all come from one sample, sequenced in a study of blood T cell repertoires in COVID-19. Repertoires were generated with immunoSEQ multiplex PCR, while TCRdb's copy carries only in-frame clones and drops some. The sample lists around 300,000 clones, roughly 90% occurring once. The sequenced material came from peripheral blood. The receptors originated from a woman between 40 and 55 years old who had recovered from COVID-19.

J is TRBJ2-7 and V is TRBV6-1, with D possibly TRBD2 on 5 matching bases. The V gene lost 2 bases and the J gene lost 3 bases, with 11 bases spanning the gap. Looked up from germline, CDR1 is MNHNS and CDR2 is SASEGT. This CDR3 contains 14 residues. DNA of the CDR3: TGTGCCAGCAGTGAATCCGGGAACCACTACGAGCAGTACTTC. It yields the protein CASSESGNHYEQYF.

V usage is TRBV6-6 and J usage is TRBJ1-5; D might be TRBD1 (5 bases). CDR3 length equals 14 residues. V lost 2 bases to trimming and J lost 4 bases, with 9 bases between them. The V gene's germline CDR1 is MNHNY and CDR2 SVGAGI (reference sequence). CDR3 protein: CASSYMGGNQPQHF. Here the CDR3 DNA reads TGTGCCAGCAGTTACATGGGGGGGAATCAGCCCCAGCATTTT.

The V and J genes are TRBV27 and TRBJ2-1; D perhaps matches TRBD2 (6 bases). Trimming took off 5 bases at V and 3 bases at J, with 14 bases between the two ends. CDR3 size: 15 residues. Germline V gives CDR1 MNHEY, CDR2 SMNVEV (reference sequence). CDR3 bases: TGTGCCAGCAGTGCAGGAGGTAGCGGCTACAATGAGCAGTTCTTC. Translating it yields CASSAGGSGYNEQFF.

The chain couples TRBV7-2 to TRBJ2-7, with D perhaps matching TRBD2 (6 bases). Germline CDR1 SGHTA, CDR2 FQGNSA. The CDR3 sequence is 18 residues long. Between the trimmed V and J ends, which lost 1 base and 4 bases, there was a span of 23 bases. The CDR3 nucleotides are TGTGCCAGCAGCTTAGAAGGCGGATGGGGGGTTGCAGCTTACGAGCAGTACTTC. Translated: CASSLEGGWGVAAYEQYF.

The rearrangement links TRBV19 to TRBJ1-2; D call uncertain. CDR3 length: 11 residues. V lost 4 bases to trimming and J lost 4 bases, with 4 bases between them. Looked up from germline, CDR1 is LNHDA and CDR2 is SQIVND (reference sequence). DNA of the CDR3: TGTGCCAGTAGTACCCGCTATGGCTACACCTTC. This gives the protein CASSTRYGYTF.

The chain couples TRBV27 to TRBJ2-7; 10 bases are shared with TRBD1. The CDR3 is 16 amino acids. The germline V gene encodes CDR1 MNHEY and CDR2 SMNVEV (reference sequence). J lost 5 bases, V lost 5 bases, and 12 bases had no gene match. The CDR3 reads CASSPLWDRGGHEQYF. The CDR3 region has the DNA TGTGCCAGCAGTCCTCTATGGGACAGGGGTGGGCACGAGCAGTACTTC.

This chain links TRBV27 with TRBJ2-7; D remains unclear. The CDR3 loop spans 15 amino acids. CDR1 is MNHEY and CDR2 is SMNVEV in the germline V gene (reference sequence). V lost 2 bases and J lost 3, with 14 bases in between. The CDR3 DNA reads as TGTGCCAGCAGTTTAAGGCGGAACCTTAACTACGAGCAGTACTTC. Translated: CASSLRRNLNYEQYF.

The CDR3: CASSTTSGASYEQYF. The CDR3 bases are TGCGCCAGCAGTACCACTAGCGGGGCCTCCTACGAGCAGTACTTC. J is TRBJ2-7 and V is TRBV5-1, with TRBD2 identical over 10 bases. The CDR3 contains 15 residues. The ends lost 5 bases at V and 0 bases at J; junction bases unmatched: 5. Germline V gene sequence: CDR1 SGHRS, CDR2 YFSETQ.

This chain connects TRBV19 to TRBJ2-1; TRBD2 matches 11 bases. The V segment lost 6 bases and the J segment 0 bases; nucleotides outside the gene matches: 4. The CDR3 spans 16 residues. CDR1 and CDR2 from the germline V gene are LNHDA and SQIVND (reference sequence). The CDR3 is CASSRGLAGSYNEQFF. The DNA for the CDR3 is TGTGCCAGTAGCCGTGGACTAGCGGGCTCCTACAATGAGCAGTTCTTC.

This clone appeared a few times. J is TRBJ1-2 and V is TRBV11-2; possibly TRBD1 for D (6 bases). Trimming took 4 bases from V and 2 from J, leaving 14 bases between them. This CDR3 contains 15 residues. Germline CDR1 and CDR2: SGHAT and FQNNGV. For the CDR3, the DNA is TGTGCCAGCAGCTCGCAACAGGGTGGGAACTATGGCTACACCTTC. As protein: CASSSQQGGNYGYTF.

The chain links TRBV24-1 to TRBJ2-2; 9 nucleotides line up with TRBD2. This CDR3 is built from 17 residues. CDR1 KGHDR and CDR2 SFDVKD come from the germline V gene. V lost 4 bases, J lost 3 bases, and 8 bases stayed unmatched. The CDR3 DNA sequence: TGTGCCACCAGTGAGGGAGGGACTAGCAGATACACCGGGGAGCTGTTTTTT. Amino acid sequence: CATSEGGTSRYTGELFF.

The J gene is TRBJ2-7, the V gene TRBV4-1; D is undetermined. Germline lookup yields CDR1 MGHRA and CDR2 YSYEKL. V lost 0 bases and J 6 bases, leaving 18 bases between the germline ends. This CDR3 is built from 16 residues. CDR3 DNA: TGCGCCAGCAGCCAAGAATTTACGATTTTTGGGCGCGAGCAGTACTTC. As protein: CASSQEFTIFGREQYF.

This clone came up once. This rearrangement joins TRBV11-3 to TRBJ2-5; D is ambiguous. V shed 3 bases and J shed 1 base, with 6 bases lying between them. The CDR3 has 13 amino acids. Looked up from germline, CDR1 is SGHNT and CDR2 is YENEEA. The CDR3 reads CASSLRPQETQYF. The CDR3 nucleotides are TGTGCCAGCAGCTTGAGGCCCCAAGAGACCCAGTACTTC.

The rearrangement joins TRBV5-1 to TRBJ2-5, with D tentatively TRBD1 (6 bases). The V end was cut by 5 bases, the J end by 1 base, with 12 bases between. In germline, CDR1 is SGHRS, CDR2 YFSETQ. CDR3 length equals 14 residues. DNA for the CDR3: TGCGCCAGCAGACCCGGGACACTCCAAGAGACCCAGTACTTC. The encoded protein is CASRPGTLQETQYF.

This clone came up once. J is TRBJ2-7 and V is TRBV6-6; 9 bases align to TRBD2. V lost 5 bases to trimming and J lost 0 bases; unmatched junction nucleotides: 11. Germline lookup yields CDR1 MNHNY and CDR2 SVGAGI (reference sequence). The CDR3 sequence is 17 residues long. The CDR3 loop reads CASSPRASGTSSYEQYF. The DNA of the CDR3 is TGTGCCAGCAGTCCCCGGGCTAGCGGGACGAGCTCCTACGAGCAGTACTTC.

The rearrangement links TRBV4-1 to TRBJ2-1; the match to TRBD2 covers 12 bases. Germline V gene lookup returns CDR1 MGHRA and CDR2 YSYEKL. J was trimmed by 7 bases and V by 1 base; bases with no gene match: 14. The CDR3 sequence is 19 residues long. The DNA of the CDR3 is TGCGCCAGCAGCCAAGTTTGGGGCGTTAGGACTAGCGGGAAAAATGAGCAGTTCTTC. This gives the protein CASSQVWGVRTSGKNEQFF.

The genes are TRBV7-9 and TRBJ1-1; D is unresolved. This CDR3 contains 14 residues. Germline V gene data show CDR1 as SEHNR and CDR2 as FQNEAQ (reference sequence). The V and J ends lost 1 base and 4 bases respectively, with 10 bases between them. CDR3 bases: TGTGCCAGCAGCTTAGTGGGCAGTCCCACTGAAGCTTTCTTT. Its protein is CASSLVGSPTEAFF.

The chain carries TRBV2 and TRBJ2-7; 9 nucleotides align to TRBD2. V dropped 7 bases and J dropped 4; count of bases not matched to a gene: 8. The germline V gene has CDR1 SNHLY and CDR2 FYNNEI. This CDR3 contains 14 residues. The DNA for the CDR3 is TGTGCCAGCAAGGGACTAGCCTCCACTTACGAGCAGTACTTC. Amino acid sequence: CASKGLASTYEQYF.

The chain uses TRBV29-1 and TRBJ2-5; TRBD1 matches at 10 bases. CDR3 length equals 14 residues. Germline CDR1 reads SQVTM; CDR2 reads ANQGSEA. The V gene end was trimmed by 7 bases and the J gene end by 2 bases; junction bases not matched to a gene: 7. CDR3 in amino acids: CSARQGAAQETQYF. The DNA of the CDR3 is TGCAGCGCTAGACAGGGGGCGGCACAAGAGACCCAGTACTTC.